This T cell receptor (beta chain) was captured by sequencing in a study of OX40 agonist ivuxolimab in advanced cancers. The CDR3 totals 15 residues. The germline CDR1 and CDR2 sequences are SSHAT and FNYEAQ (reference sequence). Clones were sequenced by immunoSEQ multiplex PCR, and TCRdb holds only the in-frame ones, with some missing. The table shows approximately 60,000 clones, with around 82% occurring only once. As to this clone: Its specificity is not known. A junction end diverges from the germline sequence, so it may reflect a read error.

Study-level points and caveats: Expanded peripheral T-cell antigen specificity went undetermined.

The input for sequencing was CD4+ or CD8+ T cells sorted from blood, taken in a trial of the OX40 agonist ivuxolimab. The rearrangement uses TRBV7-7 and TRBJ2-1; D is unclear. This sequence was found in an adult with an advanced solid tumor such as melanoma, head and neck, liver or kidney cancer. The DNA of the CDR3 is TGTGCTAGCAGCTCGACACCGGGCCGCGACAATGAGCAGTTCTTC. This encodes CASSSTPGRDNEQFF.